The sequence of this TCR beta chain was determined in a study of blood T cell repertoires in COVID-19. Study-level background: The study drew acute and convalescent COVID-19 samples from the United States, Italy and Spain. PBMCs, B-cell-depleted T cells, or T cells were the source of the cDNA or gDNA that made up the material.

Ages ranged from roughly 18 to 100 years, with residence in approximately 23 US areas. Participant-given clinical history determined each cohort assignment. Assay: immunoSEQ multiplex PCR; the TCRdb copy retains only in-frame clones and omits some. Of roughly 160,000 clones in the sample, 81% were seen once. Germline V gene lookup returns CDR1 SQVTM and CDR2 ANQGSEA. The ends lost 3 bases at V and 5 bases at J; junction bases unmatched: 5. The CDR3 is made up of 13 amino acids. This sequence was found in a woman aged 35 to 49 with acute COVID-19. This chain connects TRBV29-1 to TRBJ2-5, with 8 positions matching TRBD2. Source material: PBMCs or T cells enriched from blood (not recorded which). The CDR3 is CSVDGGAGETQYF. The CDR3 nucleotides are TGCAGCGTTGACGGGGGGGCTGGGGAGACCCAGTACTTC.